This entry lists 30 T cell receptor beta chains sequenced from one sample in a study of T cell repertoires in cytomegalovirus infection (dated by TCRdb to between 2018 and 2021). Taken with the paper, the label for treatment or condition translates to: in vitro stimulation with specific CMV peptide epitopes to enrich CMV-specific T cells. These TCRs' antigens remain unknown. Sequencer: Illumina HiSeq 1500. TCRdb reanalyzed the raw reads on its own, using fastp at Q25 for trimming and MiXCR for clone calling, and kept in-frame beta chains. Identical CDR3 protein sequences are pooled into one entry, listed with their most common genes and DNA. The sample table contains fewer than 1,000,000 distinct CDR3 sequences; only one count was recorded for around 30% of them. 11% to 15% of the sample is in the top ten clones. This sample comprised cultured CD8+ T cells from PBMCs, obtained from culture after CMV antigen stimulation. Receptors originate from a human donor in good health (CMV status not recorded). Some clones in this sample may be carry-over from other donors' samples.

This clonotype was seen a single time. This rearrangement joins TRBV27 to TRBJ2-2; D might be TRBD1 (6 bases). Germline loops: CDR1 MNHEY, CDR2 SMNVEV (reference sequence). Trimming took off 3 bases at V and 5 bases at J, with 16 bases between the two ends. The CDR3 spans 16 residues. The CDR3 DNA reads TGTGCCAGCAGTTTGCCCCCAGGGGAGTTTACCGGGGAGCTGTTTTTT. It encodes CASSLPPGEFTGELFF.

The chain couples TRBV9 to TRBJ2-7, with D uncertain. V was pared by 0 bases and J by 5 bases, with 12 bases between. This CDR3 comprises 14 residues. Per the germline V gene, CDR1 is SGDLS and CDR2 is YYNGEE. The chain's CDR3 is CASSVAGYGHEQYF. CDR3 in DNA: TGTGCCAGCAGCGTAGCCGGGTATGGCCACGAGCAGTACTTC.

The rearrangement uses TRBV20-1 and TRBJ2-3; D uncertain. The CDR3 contains 10 residues. Between the trimmed V and J ends, which lost 1 base and 4 bases, there was a span of 0 bases. Germline V gives CDR1 DFQATT, CDR2 SNEGSKA (reference sequence). CDR3 protein: CSARADTQYF. CDR3 DNA: TGCAGTGCTAGAGCAGATACGCAGTATTTT.

CDR3 residues: CASSRPGQGQVALHF. The CDR3, as DNA: TGTGCCAGCAGCCGCCCGGGACAGGGTCAGGTAGCCCTCCACTTT. This rearrangement joins TRBV3-1 to TRBJ1-6; 9 nucleotides match TRBD1. The V gene's germline CDR1 is LGHDT and CDR2 YNNKEL (reference sequence). With V trimmed by 4 bases and J by 14 bases, 12 bases remained unmatched. The CDR3 has 15 amino acids.

This clonotype was observed many times. The chain links TRBV11-3 to TRBJ1-1; TRBD1 agrees at 10 bases. The germline CDR1 and CDR2 sequences are SGHNT and YENEEA. This CDR3 comprises 13 residues. The trim removed 6 bases at V and 6 bases at J, leaving 4 bases unmatched. The CDR3 DNA reads as TGTGCCAGCAGTCCCGGGACAGGGGCTGAAGCTTTCTTT. Protein product: CASSPGTGAEAFF.

The chain links TRBV7-3 to TRBJ2-1; a weak D match, TRBD1 (5 bases). Trimming shortened V by 4 bases and J by 7 bases, and 17 bases separated the two germline ends. This CDR3 is built from 15 residues. Germline V gives CDR1 SGHTA, CDR2 FQGTGA. The CDR3 protein is CASSSPTEIRNEQFF. The CDR3 nucleotides are TGTGCCAGCAGCTCGCCGACAGAAATAAGGAATGAGCAGTTCTTC.

In its sample, this clonotype was seen a few times. This chain joins TRBV19 and TRBJ2-2, with 7 bases identical to TRBD1. Germline V gene data show CDR1 as LNHDA and CDR2 as SQIVND (reference sequence). The CDR3 length is 16 residues. With 7 bases clipped from V and 5 bases from J, the junction kept 13 bases outside the gene matches. The CDR3: CASISLGGLRTGELFF. As DNA, the CDR3 is TGTGCCAGTATATCTTTAGGGGGCCTACGGACCGGGGAGCTGTTTTTT.

The CDR3 DNA reads as TGTGCCAGCAGCCCGCGTCCCGCTGGGGCCGGGGAGCTGTTTTTT. This translates into CASSPRPAGAGELFF. This sequence joins TRBV7-6 and TRBJ2-2; unclear D gene. The CDR3 is 15 amino acids. With 5 bases removed from V and 6 bases from J, the gap between germline ends came to 16 bases. Germline assignment: CDR1 SGHVS and CDR2 FNYEAQ.

This rearrangement joins TRBV7-8 to TRBJ2-1; D may be TRBD1 (5 bases). The germline CDR1 and CDR2 sequences are SGHVS and FQNEAQ. CDR3 size: 18 residues. V was cut by 3 bases and J by 0 bases, with 18 bases left in between. The CDR3 protein is CASSFPFGAPSSYNEQFF. CDR3 DNA: TGTGCCAGCAGCTTCCCTTTTGGGGCCCCGAGCTCCTACAATGAGCAGTTCTTC.

The chain uses TRBV19 and TRBJ1-2; D not resolved. Germline V gene sequence: CDR1 LNHDA, CDR2 SQIVND (reference sequence). Trimming took off 0 bases at V and 8 bases at J, with 16 bases between the two ends. The CDR3 runs 15 residues. The CDR3 protein is CASSIDPVGSEGYTF. In nucleotides, the CDR3 is TGTGCCAGTAGTATAGATCCGGTCGGAAGCGAAGGCTACACCTTC.

This clonotype showed up many times. The V gene is TRBV7-2, the J gene TRBJ2-5; 15 bases map to TRBD2. The CDR3 is 18 amino acids. Per germline, CDR1 SGHTA and CDR2 FQGNSA. The V gene end was trimmed by 5 bases and the J gene end by 0 bases; junction bases not matched to a gene: 7. The CDR3 loop is CASSPRTSGGEYQETQYF. The CDR3 nucleotides read TGTGCCAGCAGCCCCCGGACTAGCGGGGGGGAGTACCAAGAGACCCAGTACTTC. Filled out from reference TRBV7-2 and TRBJ2-5, the complete variable domain reads GAGVSQSPSNKVTEKGKDVELRCDPISGHTALYWYRQSLGQGLEFLIYFQGNSAPDKSGLPSDRFSAERTGGSVSTLTIQRTQQEDSAVYLCASSPRTSGGEYQETQYFGPGTRLLVL.

This clonotype occurred a few times. V is TRBV2 and J is TRBJ2-5; a possible D gene is TRBD1 (5 bases). This CDR3 is 12 amino acids long. Germline V gene data show CDR1 as SNHLY and CDR2 as FYNNEI. V gave up 8 bases and J gave up 5 bases, with 12 bases separating them. CDR3 nucleotides: TGTGCCAGCGGACATTGGCGGGAGACCCAGTACTTC. It codes for CASGHWRETQYF.

This clonotype was picked up many times. The V call is TRBV7-9, the J call TRBJ2-5, with D perhaps TRBD2 (6 bases). Germline CDR1 reads SEHNR; CDR2 reads FQNEAQ (reference sequence). The CDR3 sequence is 15 residues long. The V gene lost 9 bases and the J gene lost 3 bases, with 20 bases spanning the gap. CDR3 bases: TGTGCCAGTATATACCGGGACGGAGGGGAAGAGACCCAGTACTTC. Amino acid sequence: CASIYRDGGEETQYF.

This chain uses TRBV7-9 with TRBJ2-1, with D perhaps TRBD2 (7 bases). CDR3 length: 18 residues. Trimming removed 4 bases at V and 7 bases at J, with 26 bases between. Germline V CDR1 and CDR2: SEHNR, FQNEAQ (reference sequence). The CDR3 reads CASSSRVGGGGGLNEQFF. As DNA, the CDR3 is TGTGCCAGCAGCTCAAGGGTAGGGGGGGGGGGGGGCCTAAATGAGCAGTTCTTC.

This clonotype was seen a handful of times. This sequence joins TRBV12-3 or TRBV12-4 and TRBJ2-3; D is uncertain. V lost 3 bases to trimming and J lost 6 bases, with 10 bases between them. CDR3 length: 13 residues. This CDR3 reads CASSLWGSDTQYF. The CDR3 DNA is TGTGCCAGCAGTTTGTGGGGATCGGATACGCAGTATTTT.

The chain joins TRBV5-8 to TRBJ1-1, with D perhaps matching TRBD1 (6 bases). This CDR3 spans 14 amino acids. Per germline, CDR1 SGHTS and CDR2 YDEGEE. With 4 bases removed from V and 5 bases from J, the gap between germline ends came to 15 bases. CDR3 nucleotides: TGTGCCAGCAGCATCAGGGGTGGTTCGACTGAAGCTTTCTTT. This gives the protein CASSIRGGSTEAFF.

This clonotype was counted ten times or more. J is TRBJ1-2 and V is TRBV7-6; D is undetermined. Germline values: CDR1 SGHVS, CDR2 FNYEAQ. This CDR3 spans 14 amino acids. The V gene lost 3 bases and the J gene lost 4 bases, with 12 bases spanning the gap. CDR3 amino acids: CASSLNDWTYGYTF. The CDR3 DNA reads as TGTGCCAGCAGCTTGAACGACTGGACCTATGGCTACACCTTC. Looking up the rest from reference TRBV7-6 and TRBJ1-2 gives the full variable domain: GAGVSQSPRYKVTKRGQDVALRCDPISGHVSLYWYRQALGQGPEFLTYFNYEAQQDKSGLPNDRFSAERPEGSISTLTIQRTEQRDSAMYRCASSLNDWTYGYTFGSGTRLTVV.

The rearrangement uses TRBV7-9 and TRBJ1-1; D is perhaps TRBD1 (5 bases). Trimming shortened V by 2 bases and J by 3 bases, and 13 bases separated the two germline ends. The CDR3 has 15 residues. Germline assignment: CDR1 SEHNR and CDR2 FQNEAQ (reference sequence). CDR3 loop: CASSLIQGMDTEAFF. The CDR3 nucleotides read TGTGCCAGCAGCTTAATTCAGGGAATGGACACTGAAGCTTTCTTT.

This clonotype was found a few times. CDR3 nucleotides: TGTGCCAGCAGTCCTTACCCCGCGGCTAACTATGGCTACACCTTC. Translation gives CASSPYPAANYGYTF. This chain links TRBV27 with TRBJ1-2, with no clear D. CDR1 is MNHEY, CDR2 SMNVEV, per germline (reference sequence). Trimming took off 5 bases at V and 0 bases at J, with 13 bases between the two ends. This CDR3 is built from 15 residues.

This chain joins TRBV7-2 and TRBJ1-2, with TRBD1 matching 10 bases. This CDR3 spans 15 amino acids. J lost 4 bases, V lost 5 bases, and 7 bases had no gene match. CDR1 is SGHTA and CDR2 is FQGNSA in the germline V gene. In DNA, the CDR3 is TGTACCAGCAGCCGCCGGGACAGGGGATCCTATGGCTACACCTTC. It translates to CTSSRRDRGSYGYTF.

The chain recombines TRBV29-1 with TRBJ2-7, with TRBD2 identical over 7 bases. CDR3 length equals 13 residues. The germline CDR1 and CDR2 sequences are SQVTM and ANQGSEA. The V segment lost 4 bases and the J segment 3 bases; nucleotides outside the gene matches: 6. CDR3 nucleotide sequence: TGCAGCGTTGGCCAGCGGGGAAGCTACGAGCAGTACTTC. Its protein product is CSVGQRGSYEQYF.

The rearrangement links TRBV27 to TRBJ2-1; 8 nucleotides match TRBD2. The V segment lost 3 bases and the J segment 6 bases; nucleotides outside the gene matches: 4. The CDR3 extends over 14 amino acids. Germline V gene sequence: CDR1 MNHEY, CDR2 SMNVEV (reference sequence). As DNA, the CDR3 is TGTGCCAGCAGTTTTGGCGGGGGGATCAATGAGCAGTTCTTC. It translates to CASSFGGGINEQFF.

V is TRBV6-1 and J is TRBJ2-4; 8 nucleotides line up with TRBD1. This CDR3 is built from 18 residues. Unmatched junction bases numbered 12, after V lost 0 bases and J lost 5 bases. Germline V gives CDR1 MNHNS, CDR2 SASEGT. The chain's CDR3 is CASSEAGGQGIPQNIQYF. Here the CDR3 DNA reads TGTGCCAGCAGTGAAGCCGGAGGACAGGGAATCCCCCAAAACATTCAGTACTTC.

This clonotype was picked up a small number of times. In DNA form, the CDR3 reads TGTGCCAGCAGTGATAACAGCCCAGGCACCGGGGAGCTGTTTTTT. It specifies CASSDNSPGTGELFF. The rearrangement uses TRBV6-1 and TRBJ2-2, with unresolved D. Germline values: CDR1 MNHNS, CDR2 SASEGT. The ends were cut back, 3 bases at V and 4 bases at J, with 12 bases in the middle. The CDR3 runs to 15 residues.

This clonotype was counted only a few times. V usage is TRBV4-1 and J usage is TRBJ1-2; no reliable D call. Germline V gives CDR1 MGHRA, CDR2 YSYEKL. V was trimmed by 1 base and J by 0 bases, leaving 9 bases between them. The CDR3 totals 15 residues. This chain's CDR3 is CASSQVRNSNYGYTF. The DNA of the CDR3 is TGCGCCAGCAGCCAAGTGAGGAATTCTAACTATGGCTACACCTTC.

This chain links TRBV6-2 or TRBV6-3 with TRBJ2-1; 8 positions agree with TRBD1. The length of the CDR3 is 16 residues. V was pared by 7 bases and J by 7 bases, with 15 bases of the junction left unmatched. Per germline, CDR1 MNHEY and CDR2 SVGEGT. CDR3 residues: CASIEGPRGLKNEQFF. As DNA, the CDR3 is TGTGCCAGCATCGAGGGTCCCAGGGGGCTTAAGAATGAGCAGTTCTTC.

The chain employs TRBV13 and TRBJ2-1; 7 bases map to TRBD1. This CDR3 is 15 amino acids long. V lost 2 bases to trimming and J lost 4 bases; unmatched junction nucleotides: 5. Germline assignment: CDR1 PRHDT and CDR2 FYEKMQ (reference sequence). As DNA, the CDR3 is TGTGCCAGCAGCTTAACAAGGACAGGTTACAATGAGCAGTTCTTC. This encodes CASSLTRTGYNEQFF. The full variable domain, completed using reference TRBV13 and TRBJ2-1, is AAGVIQSPRHLIKEKRETATLKCYPIPRHDTVYWYQQGPGQDPQFLISFYEKMQSDKGSIPDRFSAQQFSDYHSELNMSSLELGDSALYFCASSLTRTGYNEQFFGPGTRLTVL.

The chain carries TRBV19 and TRBJ2-5; 8 nucleotides line up with TRBD1. This CDR3 spans 17 amino acids. J gave up 1 base and V 4 bases, and 11 bases lay outside the gene matches. Germline CDR1 and CDR2: LNHDA and SQIVND (reference sequence). In DNA form, the CDR3 reads TGTGCCAGTAGTACACCCACAGGGGGGTCTACCCAAGAGACCCAGTACTTC. Amino acids: CASSTPTGGSTQETQYF. Full variable domain (rest looked up from reference TRBV19 and TRBJ2-5): DGGITQSPKYLFRKEGQNVTLSCEQNLNHDAMYWYRQDPGQGLRLIYYSQIVNDFQKGDIAEGYSVSREKKESFPLTVTSAQKNPTAFYLCASSTPTGGSTQETQYFGPGTRLLVL.

The V and J genes are TRBV29-1 and TRBJ2-7; D gene ambiguous. The germline gives CDR1 SQVTM, CDR2 ANQGSEA. This CDR3 spans 14 amino acids. Trimming left V 4 bases short and J 5 bases short, with 18 bases between. In nucleotides, the CDR3 is TGCAGCGTTGGTTCAGCACAGAAGTTTGACGAGCAGTACTTC. Residues: CSVGSAQKFDEQYF.

This clonotype was seen a handful of times. This rearrangement joins TRBV12-3 or TRBV12-4 to TRBJ1-3; D not certain. The CDR3 sequence is 15 residues long. The V and J ends lost 2 bases and 4 bases respectively, with 12 bases between them. The CDR3 region is CASSLNEGGGNTIYF. The CDR3 DNA is TGTGCCAGCAGTTTAAATGAGGGCGGCGGAAACACCATATATTTT.